Ten or more counts support the clone carrying this TCR beta chain. TCR beta CDR3 regions were amplified from RNA transcripts. The primer set for the first-round RT-PCR of the TCR CDR3 was HTBI. Using its own MiXCR run on the multiplex PCR reads, TCRdb lists one record per CDR3 protein. The sample lists 400,000 to 550,000 distinct CDR3 sequences; roughly 14% were seen once. This specimen comes from a study of T cells in Graves' hyperthyroidism and ophthalmopathy. Trimming pared 4 bases from V and 3 bases from J, leaving 12 bases between. There are 14 residues in the CDR3. From germline, CDR1 is LGHDT and CDR2 YNNKEL (reference sequence).

The chain joins TRBV3-1 to TRBJ1-1, with D possibly TRBD1 on 6 matching bases. Sequencing was carried out using blood. This TCR was sampled from a young woman with Graves' hyperthyroidism. The CDR3 loop reads CASSREGEYTEAFF. DNA of the CDR3: TGTGCCAGCAGCCGTGAGGGGGAGTACACTGAAGCTTTCTTT.